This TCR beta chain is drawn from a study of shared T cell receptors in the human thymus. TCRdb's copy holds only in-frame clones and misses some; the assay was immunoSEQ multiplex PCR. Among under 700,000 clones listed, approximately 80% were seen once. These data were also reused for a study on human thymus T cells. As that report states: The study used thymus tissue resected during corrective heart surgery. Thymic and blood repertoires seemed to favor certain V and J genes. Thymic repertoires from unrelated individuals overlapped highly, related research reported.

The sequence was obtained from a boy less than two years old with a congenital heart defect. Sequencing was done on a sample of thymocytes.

CDR3 sequence (DNA): TGTGCCAGCAGCCCTACCAGGGGGATGAATGAAAAACTGTTTTTT. It encodes CASSPTRGMNEKLFF. The rearrangement joins TRBV27 to TRBJ1-4; TRBD1 matches 7 bases. The V gene end was trimmed by 6 bases and the J gene end by 5 bases; junction bases not matched to a gene: 9. Germline V gene lookup returns CDR1 MNHEY and CDR2 SMNVEV (reference sequence). The CDR3 consists of 15 residues. Complete variable domain (other parts from reference TRBV27 and TRBJ1-4): EAQVTQNPRYLITVTGKKLTVTCSQNMNHEYMSWYRQDPGLGLRQIYYSMNVEVTDKGDVPEGYKVSRKEKRNFPLILESPSPNQTSLYFCASSPTRGMNEKLFFGSGTQLSVL.